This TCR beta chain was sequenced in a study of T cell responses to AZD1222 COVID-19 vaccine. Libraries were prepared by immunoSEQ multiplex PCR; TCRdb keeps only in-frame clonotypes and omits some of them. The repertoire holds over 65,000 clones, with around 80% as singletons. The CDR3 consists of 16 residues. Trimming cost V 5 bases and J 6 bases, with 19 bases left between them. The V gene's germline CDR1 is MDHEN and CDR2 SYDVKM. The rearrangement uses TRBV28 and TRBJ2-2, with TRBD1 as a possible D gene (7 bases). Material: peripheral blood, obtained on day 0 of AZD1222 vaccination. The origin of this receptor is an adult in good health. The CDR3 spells CASSPRVPGGSGELFF. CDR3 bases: TGTGCCAGCAGTCCCAGGGTCCCAGGGGGGTCCGGGGAGCTGTTTTTT.